These 3 T cell receptor beta chains share one sample of origin, sequenced in a study of blood T cell repertoires in COVID-19 (dated by TCRdb to the early 2020s). The library was produced with the immunoSEQ multiplex PCR assay. The immuneACCESS repertoire file appears here via TCRdb, limited to in-frame rearrangements. These files lack a portion of the clones; in checked studies, under half of the deficit traces to unresolved V genes, and the cause of the others is not known. The sample includes about 160,000 clones, with around 84% observed a single time. The ten largest clones represent approximately 0.99% of the sample. Source material: peripheral blood. These receptors were taken from a man aged 40-55 years with acute or convalescent COVID-19.

This sequence joins TRBV7-6 and TRBJ2-1; TRBD2 aligns across 9 bases. The CDR3 length is 15 residues. V lost 6 bases and J lost 7; bases outside the gene matches: 10. The germline V gene encodes CDR1 SGHVS and CDR2 FNYEAQ. In DNA form, the CDR3 reads TGTGCCAGCAGACCCCCGGGCGGGGGGGCAAATGAGCAGTTCTTC. This sequence encodes CASRPPGGGANEQFF. The whole variable domain, remainder taken from reference TRBV7-6 and TRBJ2-1, is GAGVSQSPRYKVTKRGQDVALRCDPISGHVSLYWYRQALGQGPEFLTYFNYEAQQDKSGLPNDRFSAERPEGSISTLTIQRTEQRDSAMYRCASRPPGGGANEQFFGPGTRLTVL.

The chain couples TRBV7-3 to TRBJ2-5, with no clear D. Trimming left V 6 bases short and J 7 bases short, with 15 bases between. Germline V lookup: CDR1 SGHTA, CDR2 FQGTGA. The CDR3 spans 13 residues. The CDR3 sequence: CASSQEPRGTQYF. DNA of the CDR3: TGTGCCAGCAGTCAAGAGCCAAGAGGGACCCAGTACTTC.

This sequence joins TRBV5-8 and TRBJ1-2; D gene ambiguous. V dropped 4 bases and J dropped 1 base, with 20 bases sitting between them. The germline CDR1 and CDR2 sequences are SGHTS and YDEGEE. The CDR3 sequence is 17 residues long. CDR3 DNA sequence: TGTGCCAGCAGCCTCAGTAACTCGGGGATCAATAACTATGGCTACACCTTC. Its protein product is CASSLSNSGINNYGYTF.